Listed below are T cell receptor beta chains from one sample, sequenced in a study of OX40 agonist ivuxolimab in advanced cancers. Only in-frame clones appear in the TCRdb table, and some are missing; sequencing was by immunoSEQ multiplex PCR. The sample lists tens of thousands of clones, 75% to 90% seen once, with about 1.3% in the top ten. This sample comprised CD4+ or CD8+ T cells sorted from blood, obtained in a trial of the OX40 agonist ivuxolimab. The source of these receptors is an adult with an advanced solid tumor such as melanoma, head and neck, liver or kidney cancer. The CDR3 runs from the conserved cysteine through the conserved F or W. D genes are given only for firm matches. Not all rows give a size; the values are once, few, many and, for expanded clones, a class.

TRBD1,TRBV7-8,TRBJ2-5,16,-,TGTGCCAGCAGCTTAGCTTTGACAGGGGGCCAAGAGACCCAGTACTTC,CASSLALTGGQETQYF
TRBD2,TRBV5-5,TRBJ2-2,20,-,TGTGCCAGCAGCTTGTTTTCCCCCGGCGAGGCGGGAGCGAACACCGGGGAGCTGTTTTTT,CASSLFSPGEAGANTGELFF
-,TRBV11-2,TRBJ1-1,16,-,TGTGCCAGCATCAAGTTGTTGACAGACACCAACACTGAAGCTTTCTTT,CASIKLLTDTNTEAFF
TRBD1,TRBV9,TRBJ1-1,15,-,TGTGCCAGCAGCGTGGGGACAGGGACGAACACTGAAGCTTTCTTT,CASSVGTGTNTEAFF
-,TRBV5-5,TRBJ2-1,14,-,TGTGCCAGCAGCTTAGTAGGGCCCTACAATGAGCAGTTCTTC,CASSLVGPYNEQFF
TRBD1,TRBV28,TRBJ1-2,15,-,TGTGCCAGCAGTTCGGGGACAGGGGGCCACTATGGCTACACCTTC,CASSSGTGGHYGYTF
TRBD2,TRBV5-6,TRBJ2-5,15,-,TGTGCCAGCAGCTTGAGGAGAGCGGGGAAAGAGACCCAGTACTTC,CASSLRRAGKETQYF
TRBD1,TRBV2,TRBJ1-5,14,-,TGTGCCAGCAGTTCCGGGACAGGTAATCAGCCCCAGCATTTT,CASSSGTGNQPQHF
-,TRBV18,TRBJ2-7,12,-,TGTGCCAGCTCACGGGACAACTACGAGCAGTACTTC,CASSRDNYEQYF
-,TRBV27,TRBJ1-4,15,few,TGTGCCAGCAGTGAATTGGGTAGGGTAGATGAAAAACTGTTTTTT,CASSELGRVDEKLFF
-,TRBV19,TRBJ2-7,14,-,TGTGCCAGTAGTAGCCGACGAGGATTCTACGAGCAGTACTTC,CASSSRRGFYEQYF
-,TRBV5-1,TRBJ2-5,15,-,TGCGCCAGCAGCTTGGTCGGCGGGGAGGCGAAGACCCAGTACTTC,CASSLVGGEAKTQYF
-,TRBV28,TRBJ1-1,14,-,TGTGCCAGCAGTTTACAGCCCGGGGGAACTGAAGCTTTCTTT,CASSLQPGGTEAFF
-,TRBV18,TRBJ1-5,14,-,TGTGCCAGCTCACCCGACAGGTTAAATCAGCCCCAGCATTTT,CASSPDRLNQPQHF
TRBD2,TRBV4-1,TRBJ2-1,15,-,TGCGCCAGCAGCGGGGGGACTAGGATCTACAATGAGCAGTTCTTC,CASSGGTRIYNEQFF
-,TRBV6-1,TRBJ1-5,14,-,TGTGCCAGCAGTGAAGGGGGGATCGGTCAGCCCCAGCATTTT,CASSEGGIGQPQHF
TRBD1,TRBV10-3,TRBJ2-1,14,-,TGTGCCAGCAAACCGGGACAGGGGATCAATGAGCAGTTCTTC,CASKPGQGINEQFF
-,TRBV7-2,TRBJ2-7,13,few,TGTGCCAGCAGACGCAATCAGGGACACGAGCAGTACTTC,CASRRNQGHEQYF
-,TRBV29-1,TRBJ1-1,13,-,TGCAGCGCCGCGCCGCGCCCCGCGGACACAGCTTTCTTT,CSAAPRPADTAFF
-,TRBV5-5,TRBJ2-7,14,-,TGTGCCAGCAGCTTGGCCTGGGGCTCCTACGAGCAGTACTTC,CASSLAWGSYEQYF